These 27 T cell receptor beta chains originate from one sample sequenced in a study of T-cell reconstitution after alpha-beta-depleted transplantation in children. The TCRbeta library was prepared with unique molecular identifiers. TCRdb analysed the PCR reads with MiXCR anew, one entry per CDR3 protein. The sample includes 300,000 to 400,000 distinct CDR3 sequences, 13% of them seen just once. The sequencing used PBMCs, collected from the stem cell graft. The receptors originated from a human donor who donated a stem cell graft to a child with Fanconi anemia.

This clonotype was counted many times. The J gene is TRBJ2-1, the V gene TRBV12-3 or TRBV12-4, with TRBD2 identical over 12 bases. V shed 6 bases, J shed 6 bases, and the junction held 3 bases outside the gene matches. The CDR3 runs 14 residues. The CDR3 reads CASSLAGGINEQFF. CDR3 nucleotides: TGTGCCAGCAGCCTAGCGGGGGGGATCAATGAGCAGTTCTTC.

This clonotype has ten or more counts. The chain joins TRBV20-1 to TRBJ2-3, with 7 bases matching TRBD1. V lost 3 bases, J lost 2 bases, and 17 bases stayed unmatched. CDR3 length equals 18 residues. Germline loops: CDR1 DFQATT, CDR2 SNEGSKA (reference sequence). CDR3 nucleotide sequence: TGCAGTGCTAGTAATCTCGGGGCCAAGGGGGCTGTCACAGATACGCAGTATTTT. Amino acids: CSASNLGAKGAVTDTQYF.

The sample holds many counts of this clonotype. The junction and the germline gene differ at one end; a read error may be behind it. The chain carries TRBV4-3 and TRBJ1-2; TRBD1 aligns across 7 bases. There are 13 residues in the CDR3. From germline, CDR1 is LGHNA and CDR2 YSLEER. For the CDR3, the DNA is TGTGCCAGCAGTCGGGACAGAGACTATGGCTACACCTTC. Translating gives CASSRDRDYGYTF.

The V call is TRBV19, the J call TRBJ1-1; D call uncertain. Germline CDR1 is LNHDA and CDR2 is SQIVND (reference sequence). The CDR3 consists of 13 residues. The V end lost 1 base, the J end lost 5 bases, and 8 bases lay between the germline ends. As DNA, the CDR3 is TGTGCCAGTAGTATAGGGGCAAGGACTGAAGCTTTCTTT. Protein sequence: CASSIGARTEAFF.

The V gene is TRBV5-1, the J gene TRBJ1-1; 9 bases line up with TRBD1. V lost 3 bases, J lost 10 bases, and 10 bases stayed unmatched. Germline CDR1 SGHRS, CDR2 YFSETQ. The CDR3 has 14 amino acids. This CDR3 reads CASSSTTGGYSAFF. CDR3 DNA sequence: TGCGCCAGCAGCTCCACGACAGGGGGGTATTCAGCTTTCTTT.

This clonotype was counted only a few times. DNA for the CDR3: TGTGCCAGCAGCCTAGGACAGGGGAGAGGCTACACCTTC. Its protein is CASSLGQGRGYTF. This sequence joins TRBV7-2 and TRBJ1-2, with 9 positions matching TRBD1. V trimming: 5 bases; J trimming: 8 bases; junction bases outside the gene matches: 6. The CDR3 contains 13 residues. In germline, CDR1 is SGHTA, CDR2 FQGNSA.

This chain connects TRBV12-3 or TRBV12-4 to TRBJ2-1, with 7 bases lining up with TRBD1. The CDR3 consists of 16 residues. V lost 3 bases, J lost 5 bases, and 10 bases stayed unmatched. The chain's CDR3 is CASSFRPLGQNNEQFF. In DNA, the CDR3 is TGTGCCAGCAGTTTTAGGCCGTTGGGACAGAACAATGAGCAGTTCTTC.

The chain uses TRBV20-1 and TRBJ2-3; a possible D gene is TRBD1 (6 bases). Trimming took off 5 bases at V and 0 bases at J, with 12 bases between the two ends. The V gene's germline CDR1 is DFQATT and CDR2 SNEGSKA (reference sequence). This CDR3 is 14 amino acids long. CDR3 sequence (DNA): TGCAGTGCTTCACAGGGTTTTAGCACAGATACGCAGTATTTT. Translation gives CSASQGFSTDTQYF.

This clonotype was seen many times. The chain is built from TRBV20-1 and TRBJ2-1; TRBD1 matches at 9 bases. Losses at the gene ends were 3 bases for V and 9 bases for J; bases not matched to a gene: 15. Germline V gene data show CDR1 as DFQATT and CDR2 as SNEGSKA (reference sequence). The CDR3 consists of 16 residues. The CDR3 DNA reads as TGCAGTGCTAGTGCCCCCGCAGGGACAGGGATGTTTGAGCAGTTCTTC. Encoded protein: CSASAPAGTGMFEQFF.

In this sample, this clonotype turned up once. V is TRBV29-1 and J is TRBJ2-1; D not resolved. The germline V gene encodes CDR1 SQVTM and CDR2 ANQGSEA. The CDR3 totals 13 residues. Deletions cut 5 bases from V and 4 bases from J, with 12 bases between. CDR3 DNA: TGCAGCGTTAGTCCCGGAAGATACAATGAGCAGTTCTTC. As protein: CSVSPGRYNEQFF.

This chain uses TRBV6-1 with TRBJ2-1, with 9 nucleotides matching TRBD2. V lost 5 bases and J lost 4; bases outside the gene matches: 9. The germline CDR1 and CDR2 sequences are MNHNS and SASEGT. The CDR3 extends over 16 amino acids. The CDR3 protein is CASSPTSGLAYNEQFF. CDR3 coding DNA: TGTGCCAGCAGTCCCACCTCGGGACTAGCTTACAATGAGCAGTTCTTC.

This clonotype was counted only a few times. The V gene is TRBV5-1, the J gene TRBJ2-7; maybe TRBD2 (5 bases). This CDR3 spans 15 amino acids. Trimming took off 4 bases at V and 4 bases at J, with 18 bases between the two ends. Germline lookup yields CDR1 SGHRS and CDR2 YFSETQ. CDR3 coding DNA: TGCGCCAGCAGCATCGGGGAAAGCACCAGTTACGAGCAGTACTTC. Protein product: CASSIGESTSYEQYF.

The sample holds a few counts of this clonotype. The chain combines TRBV3-1 with TRBJ1-6, with 8 nucleotides matching TRBD1. The CDR3 contains 15 residues. Germline lookup yields CDR1 LGHDT and CDR2 YNNKEL (reference sequence). J lost 9 bases, V lost 1 base, and 5 bases had no gene match. CDR3 loop: CASSQVSTGVSPLHF. CDR3 coding DNA: TGTGCCAGCAGCCAAGTTTCGACAGGGGTTTCACCCCTCCACTTT. The full variable domain, with the rest looked up from reference TRBV3-1 and TRBJ1-6, is DTAVSQTPKYLVTQMGNDKSIKCEQNLGHDTMYWYKQDSKKFLKIMFSYNNKELIINETVPNRFSPKSPDKAHLNLHINSLELGDSAVYFCASSQVSTGVSPLHFGNGTRLTVT.

This clonotype was recorded at least ten times. The chain combines TRBV7-2 with TRBJ1-1, with D perhaps matching TRBD1 (6 bases). Per the germline V gene, CDR1 is SGHTA and CDR2 is FQGNSA. The CDR3 length is 14 residues. The V end was cut by 5 bases, the J end by 5 bases, with 15 bases between. This CDR3 is CASSLTGTGTEAFF. The CDR3 region has the DNA TGTGCCAGCAGCCTAACAGGGACTGGGACTGAAGCTTTCTTT.

There are many counts of this clonotype. V usage is TRBV11-2 and J usage is TRBJ2-5; D is undetermined. This CDR3 has 14 residues. V was clipped by 6 bases and J by 8 bases, with 19 bases between them. Germline lookup yields CDR1 SGHAT and CDR2 FQNNGV. CDR3: CASSWPGPLETQYF. CDR3 sequence (DNA): TGTGCCAGCAGTTGGCCCGGGCCTCTCGAAACCCAGTACTTC.

There are a few counts of this clonotype. The chain couples TRBV4-3 to TRBJ2-3; a weak D match, TRBD1 (6 bases). This CDR3 contains 16 residues. Germline V gene sequence: CDR1 LGHNA, CDR2 YSLEER. With 0 bases removed from V and 5 bases from J, the gap between germline ends came to 15 bases. DNA for the CDR3: TGCGCCAGCAGCCAAGATCTGGGCAGGGGCAGAGATACGCAGTATTTT. Translated, it gives CASSQDLGRGRDTQYF.

This clonotype has ten or more counts. This chain connects TRBV3-1 to TRBJ1-2; 7 bases agree with TRBD1. V trimming: 2 bases; J trimming: 8 bases; junction bases outside the gene matches: 8. Germline values: CDR1 LGHDT, CDR2 YNNKEL (reference sequence). The CDR3 sequence is 14 residues long. The CDR3, as DNA: TGTGCCAGCAGCCAATCGGACAGGCCCGAGGGCTACACCTTC. Translated: CASSQSDRPEGYTF.

This clonotype has ten or more counts. V usage is TRBV7-2 and J usage is TRBJ2-7; D not resolved. The CDR3 is 12 residues long. The V and J ends lost 4 bases and 3 bases respectively, with 7 bases between them. Germline assignment: CDR1 SGHTA and CDR2 FQGNSA. The CDR3 DNA sequence: TGTGCCAGCAGCTCCCTAAACTACGAGCAGTACTTC. This gives the protein CASSSLNYEQYF.

The chain joins TRBV20-1 to TRBJ1-1; no firm D call. V was pared by 0 bases and J by 1 base, with 6 bases between. There are 13 residues in the CDR3. CDR1 and CDR2 from the germline V gene are DFQATT and SNEGSKA (reference sequence). The CDR3 sequence: CSAREDPNTEAFF. The CDR3 region has the DNA TGCAGTGCTAGAGAAGACCCGAACACTGAAGCTTTCTTT.

This clonotype occurred a few times. The chain carries TRBV20-1 and TRBJ1-1; TRBD1 matches at 10 bases. After removal of 5 bases from V and 10 bases from J, the junction contained 4 bases not matched to a gene. Looked up from germline, CDR1 is DFQATT and CDR2 is SNEGSKA (reference sequence). There are 11 residues in the CDR3. CDR3 coding DNA: TGCAGTGCTGGGACAGGGGCTCCAGCTTTCTTT. It encodes CSAGTGAPAFF.

This clonotype showed up just a few times. This chain joins TRBV5-1 and TRBJ2-6; no clear D. This CDR3 spans 15 amino acids. The germline V and J ends were trimmed by 4 bases and 0 bases, with 8 bases remaining between them. Per germline, CDR1 SGHRS and CDR2 YFSETQ. DNA for the CDR3: TGCGCCAGCAGCCCAGTAGGCTCTGGGGCCAACGTCCTGACTTTC. Translated, it gives CASSPVGSGANVLTF.

The sample holds a few counts of this clonotype. J is TRBJ2-7 and V is TRBV20-1; 8 nucleotides align to TRBD1. Germline V gene lookup returns CDR1 DFQATT and CDR2 SNEGSKA (reference sequence). The junction had 8 bases not matched to a gene; V was cut back by 7 bases and J by 3 bases. The length of the CDR3 is 13 residues. The chain's CDR3 is CSVSPGQDYEQYV. CDR3 coding DNA: TGCAGTGTTAGCCCGGGACAGGACTACGAGCAGTACGTC.

This clonotype was seen a handful of times. J is TRBJ2-2 and V is TRBV12-3 or TRBV12-4; 8 bases agree with TRBD2. This CDR3 has 16 residues. The ends lost 3 bases at V and 6 bases at J; junction bases unmatched: 9. This chain's CDR3 is CASSLPPGTRAGELFF. CDR3 nucleotides: TGTGCCAGCAGTTTGCCGCCCGGGACTAGGGCCGGGGAGCTGTTTTTT.

This chain joins TRBV6-2 or TRBV6-3 and TRBJ2-3; D not certain. Germline loops: CDR1 MNHEY, CDR2 SVGEGT. V shed 7 bases and J shed 0 bases, with 8 bases lying between them. The CDR3 runs to 13 residues. As DNA, the CDR3 is TGTGCCAGCAAACCTGCTAGCACAGATACGCAGTATTTT. Translating it yields CASKPASTDTQYF.

This clonotype was counted between two and nine times. This rearrangement joins TRBV12-3 or TRBV12-4 to TRBJ1-2; D not resolved. The CDR3 contains 13 residues. V was cut by 4 bases and J by 3 bases, with 9 bases left in between. The CDR3 bases are TGTGCCAGCAGTTCAAATATGTACTATGGCTACACCTTC. Its protein product is CASSSNMYYGYTF.

The chain employs TRBV20-1 and TRBJ2-3; D may correspond to TRBD1 or TRBD2 (5 bases each). In germline, CDR1 is DFQATT, CDR2 SNEGSKA (reference sequence). Trimming took 1 base from V and 5 from J, leaving 7 bases between them. This CDR3 has 12 amino acids. The CDR3 DNA sequence: TGCAGTGCTAGAGTGGGGGAAGATACGCAGTATTTT. It codes for CSARVGEDTQYF.

The V and J genes are TRBV12-3 or TRBV12-4 and TRBJ1-6; 10 bases agree with TRBD1. Losses at the gene ends were 3 bases for V and 10 bases for J; bases not matched to a gene: 3. The CDR3 has 14 amino acids. This CDR3 is CASSFGQGESPLHF. In DNA form, the CDR3 reads TGTGCCAGCAGTTTTGGACAGGGGGAATCACCCCTCCACTTT.